This T cell receptor beta chain was documented in a study of T cell responses to AZD1222 COVID-19 vaccine. The study's findings and limits: Only after the peak T cell response were repertoires sampled. Clonal diversity may have been underestimated in mostly white British donors. Nearly half of spike-specific TCRs reportedly go after variant regions that carry no mutations.

In regard to this clone: Its antigen is not known.

Assay used: immunoSEQ multiplex PCR; TCRdb lists only in-frame clones, some missing. The sample has 100,000 to 150,000 clones, about nine tenths seen once. Losses at the gene ends were 4 bases for V and 2 bases for J; bases not matched to a gene: 8. The germline V gene encodes CDR1 LGHNA and CDR2 YSLEER. The CDR3 contains 16 residues. The receptor was derived from an adult in good health. The input for sequencing was peripheral blood, taken on day 0 of AZD1222 vaccination. The gene calls are TRBV4-3 and TRBJ1-5, with 7 bases that match TRBD1. CDR3 DNA: TGCGCCAGCAGCCTAACGGTCCAGGGGGGCAATCAGCCCCAGCATTTT. It translates to CASSLTVQGGNQPQHF.